The source of this T cell receptor (beta chain) is a study of blood T cell repertoires in COVID-19 (dated by TCRdb to 2020 to 2021). In the study overall: The collaborator samples originated in the United States, Italy and Spain and spanned the acute and convalescent phases of COVID-19. The material from the prospective study consisted of cDNA or gDNA derived from T cells, B-cell-depleted T cells, or PBMCs. The dataset comprised deeply sampled blood TCRbeta repertoires from subjects exposed to, actively infected with, or recovered from COVID-19. A freely available public database, intended as a resource for researchers studying the immune response to SARS-CoV-2, is where the repertoires were released. The samples were drawn from the first 160 participants of the ongoing ImmuneRACE study and from 1,254 subjects provided by 6 global collaborators. Nearly every sample came with metadata listing a de-identified subject ID, COVID-19 status, age in years and sex. Where HLA class I and class II types were available, the types were taken from metadata supplied by the sample provider, not from assay-based typing.

TCRbeta CDR3 regions were amplified from genomic DNA using the immunoSEQ Assay, a bias-controlled multiplex PCR. As for how the authors treated the data: Nucleated cell counts per sample were estimated from amplification of reference gene primers within the assay. Sequence reads were collapsed and filtered to measure the absolute abundance of every unique TCRbeta CDR3 rearrangement. For each sample, productive Simpson clonality was calculated by taking the square root of Simpson's diversity index across productive rearrangements. TCRdb obtained this table from immuneACCESS and retained in-frame rearrangements with V and J assigned. These tables miss some clones; where compared with another copy, unresolved V genes account for less than half of the shortfall, and the remainder is unexplained. Clonal size and the V and J genes are those of that table, whereas D and trimming came from the DNA. The sample yields roughly 100,000 clones; around 80% were counted once. About 14% of the sample is held by the ten biggest clonotypes.

The paper's findings and limits, for the study overall: The amount of clinical and demographic metadata varied by source and participant and was provided uncurated.

As to this clone: No antigen is known for it. Base qualities are not recorded, but no much larger clone differs from it by a single base.

Collaborating institutions collected whole blood in K2EDTA tubes following their own protocols. For TCRbeta analysis, collaborators shipped samples as frozen whole blood, isolated PBMCs, or DNA extracted from either of those sample types. The TCR sequence derives from a woman in her sixties with acute or convalescent COVID-19. Sample: peripheral blood.

The CDR3 in this case is CASSPPSGGGGEKLFF. The sequenced DNA: TGTGCCAGCTCACCACCGAGCGGGGGGGGCGGTGAAAAACTGTTTTTT. The chain links TRBV18 with TRBJ1-4; a weak D assignment points to TRBD1 (6 bases agree). For CDR1 and CDR2, the germline V gene lists KGHSH and LQKENI. The CDR3 contains 16 residues, cysteine and phenylalanine counted. Only the CDR3 DNA stays, 48 bases, in frame from base 1. The V end loses 0 bases and the J end loses 7 bases, and a stretch of 15 bases separates them.